This TCR beta chain stems from a study of T cells in Graves' hyperthyroidism and ophthalmopathy. The study based diagnoses on clinical symptoms, serum thyroxine and TRAb, thyroid ultrasound and orbital computed tomography. The V and J ends lost 5 bases and 2 bases, in that order; junction bases with no gene match: 12. The CDR3 totals 17 residues. Germline-derived CDR1 and CDR2 are SGHVS and FQNEAQ. TCR beta CDR3 regions were amplified from RNA. The primer set for the first-round RT-PCR of the TCR CDR3 was HTBI. A single record per CDR3 protein comes from TCRdb applying MiXCR to the multiplex PCR reads. The table shows about 640,000 distinct CDR3 sequences, with around 21% occurring only once.

The TCR comes from a man aged 30 to 39 with Graves' ophthalmopathy. The V gene is TRBV7-8, the J gene TRBJ1-3; 7 bases align to TRBD1. The sequenced sample consisted of blood. The CDR3 DNA reads TGTGCCAGCAGCAAAAAGAGAAGGGGGCGGACTGGAAACACCATATATTTT. Translated: CASSKKRRGRTGNTIYF.